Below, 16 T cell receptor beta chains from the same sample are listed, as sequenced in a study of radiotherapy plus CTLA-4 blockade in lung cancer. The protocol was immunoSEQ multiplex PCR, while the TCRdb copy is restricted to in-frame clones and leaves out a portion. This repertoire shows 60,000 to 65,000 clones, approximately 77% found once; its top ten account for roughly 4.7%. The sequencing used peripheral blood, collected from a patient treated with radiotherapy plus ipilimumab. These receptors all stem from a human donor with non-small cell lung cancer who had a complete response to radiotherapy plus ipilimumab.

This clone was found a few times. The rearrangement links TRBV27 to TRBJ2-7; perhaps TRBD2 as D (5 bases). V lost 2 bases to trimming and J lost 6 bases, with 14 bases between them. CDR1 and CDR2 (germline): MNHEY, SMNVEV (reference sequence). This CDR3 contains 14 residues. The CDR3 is CASSLRPSRPEQYF. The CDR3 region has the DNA TGTGCCAGCAGTTTAAGGCCTAGCCGACCCGAGCAGTACTTC.

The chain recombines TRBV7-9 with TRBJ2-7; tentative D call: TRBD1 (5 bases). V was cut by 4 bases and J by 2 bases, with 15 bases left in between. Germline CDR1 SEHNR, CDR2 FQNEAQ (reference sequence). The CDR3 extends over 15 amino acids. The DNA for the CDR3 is TGTGCCAGCAGCTCAGGAGAAGGGGCGACCTACGAGCAGTACTTC. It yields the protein CASSSGEGATYEQYF.

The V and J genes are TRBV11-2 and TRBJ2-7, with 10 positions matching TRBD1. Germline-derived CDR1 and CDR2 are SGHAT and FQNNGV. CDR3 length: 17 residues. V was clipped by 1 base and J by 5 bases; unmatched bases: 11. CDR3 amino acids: CASSLGDRGRYVDEQYF. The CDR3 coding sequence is TGTGCCAGCAGCTTAGGGGACAGGGGACGCTACGTCGACGAGCAGTACTTC. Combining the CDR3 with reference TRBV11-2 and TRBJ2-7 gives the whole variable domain EAGVAQSPRYKIIEKRQSVAFWCNPISGHATLYWYQQILGQGPKLLIQFQNNGVVDDSQLPKDRFSAERLKGVDSTLKIQPAKLEDSAVYLCASSLGDRGRYVDEQYFGPGTRLTVT.

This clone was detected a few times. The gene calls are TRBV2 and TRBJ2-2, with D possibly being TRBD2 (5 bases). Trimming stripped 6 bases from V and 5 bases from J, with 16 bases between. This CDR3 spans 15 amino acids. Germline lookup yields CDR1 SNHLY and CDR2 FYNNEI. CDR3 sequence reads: CASRLGETWTGELFF. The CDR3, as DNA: TGTGCCAGCAGACTCGGGGAAACTTGGACCGGGGAGCTGTTTTTT.

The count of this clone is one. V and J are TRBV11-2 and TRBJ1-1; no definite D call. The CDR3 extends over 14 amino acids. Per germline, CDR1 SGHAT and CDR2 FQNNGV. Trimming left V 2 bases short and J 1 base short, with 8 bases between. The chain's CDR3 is CASSLSQRNTEAFF. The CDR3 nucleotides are TGTGCCAGCAGCTTAAGCCAAAGGAACACTGAAGCTTTCTTT.

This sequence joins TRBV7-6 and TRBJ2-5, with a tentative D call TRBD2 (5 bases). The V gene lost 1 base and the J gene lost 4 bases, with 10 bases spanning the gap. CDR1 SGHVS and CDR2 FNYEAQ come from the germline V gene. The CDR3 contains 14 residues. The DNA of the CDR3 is TGTGCCAGCAGCTTAGGGACCCGGGGAGAGACCCAGTACTTC. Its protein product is CASSLGTRGETQYF.

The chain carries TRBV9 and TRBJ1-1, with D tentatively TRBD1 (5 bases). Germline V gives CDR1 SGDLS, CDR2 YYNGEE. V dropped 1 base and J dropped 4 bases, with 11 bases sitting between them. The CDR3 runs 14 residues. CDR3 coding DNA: TGTGCCAGCAGCGTAATCAGGGAAGGCACTGAAGCTTTCTTT. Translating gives CASSVIREGTEAFF.

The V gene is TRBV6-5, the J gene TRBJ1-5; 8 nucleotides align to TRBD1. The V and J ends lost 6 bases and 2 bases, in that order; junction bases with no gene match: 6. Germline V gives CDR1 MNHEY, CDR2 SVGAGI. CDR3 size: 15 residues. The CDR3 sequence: CASSSDRVGNQPQHF. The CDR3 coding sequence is TGTGCCAGCAGCTCGGACAGGGTGGGCAATCAGCCCCAGCATTTT.

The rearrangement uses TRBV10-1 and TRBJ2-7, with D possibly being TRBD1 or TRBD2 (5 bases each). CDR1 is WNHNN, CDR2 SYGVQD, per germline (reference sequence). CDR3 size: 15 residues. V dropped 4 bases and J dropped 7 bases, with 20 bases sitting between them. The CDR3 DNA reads TGCGCCAGCAGTGGGGGACCCCAGGGCGGCCGGGAGCAGTACTTC. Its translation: CASSGGPQGGREQYF.

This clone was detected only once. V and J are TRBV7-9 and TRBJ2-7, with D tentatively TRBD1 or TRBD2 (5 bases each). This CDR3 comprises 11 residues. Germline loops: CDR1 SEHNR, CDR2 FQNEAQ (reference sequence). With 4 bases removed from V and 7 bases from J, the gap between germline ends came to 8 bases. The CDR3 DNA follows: TGTGCCAGCAGCTGGGACGGGGAGCAGTACTTC. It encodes CASSWDGEQYF.

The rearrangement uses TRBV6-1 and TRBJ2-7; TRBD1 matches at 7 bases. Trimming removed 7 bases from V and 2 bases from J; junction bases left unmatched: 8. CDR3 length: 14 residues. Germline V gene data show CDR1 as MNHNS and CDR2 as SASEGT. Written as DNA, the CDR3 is TGTGCCAGCACCTTCAGGGGGATCACCTACGAGCAGTACGTC. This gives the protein CASTFRGITYEQYV.

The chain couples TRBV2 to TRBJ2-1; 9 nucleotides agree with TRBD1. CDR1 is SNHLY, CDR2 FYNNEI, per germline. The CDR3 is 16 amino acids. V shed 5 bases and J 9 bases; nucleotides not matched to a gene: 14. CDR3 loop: CASSSGQGIRWGEQFF. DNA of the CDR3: TGTGCCAGCAGTTCGGGACAGGGCATCAGATGGGGTGAGCAGTTCTTC. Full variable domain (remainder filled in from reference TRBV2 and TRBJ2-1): EPEVTQTPSHQVTQMGQEVILRCVPISNHLYFYWYRQILGQKVEFLVSFYNNEISEKSEIFDDQFSVERPDGSNFTLKIRSTKLEDSAMYFCASSSGQGIRWGEQFFGPGTRLTVL.

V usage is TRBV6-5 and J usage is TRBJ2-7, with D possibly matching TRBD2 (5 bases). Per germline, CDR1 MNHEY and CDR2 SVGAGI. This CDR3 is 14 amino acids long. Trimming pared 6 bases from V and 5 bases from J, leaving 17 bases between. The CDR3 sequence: CASRGNSVFNEQYV. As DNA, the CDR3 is TGTGCCAGCAGAGGGAATAGCGTCTTCAACGAGCAGTACGTC.

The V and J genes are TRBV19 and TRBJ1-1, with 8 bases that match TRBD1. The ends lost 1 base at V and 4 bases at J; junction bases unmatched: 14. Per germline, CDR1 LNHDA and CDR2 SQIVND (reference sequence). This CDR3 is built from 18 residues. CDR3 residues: CASSIGGQGRATGTEAFF. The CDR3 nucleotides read TGTGCCAGTAGTATAGGCGGACAGGGAAGGGCTACGGGCACTGAAGCTTTCTTT.

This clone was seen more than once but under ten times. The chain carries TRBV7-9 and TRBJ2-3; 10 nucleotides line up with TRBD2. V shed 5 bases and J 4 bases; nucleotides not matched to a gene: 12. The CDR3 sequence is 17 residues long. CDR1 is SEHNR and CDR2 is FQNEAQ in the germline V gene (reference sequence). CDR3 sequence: CASSRSGRTKRADTQYF. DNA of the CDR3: TGTGCCAGCAGCCGTAGCGGGAGGACAAAAAGGGCAGATACGCAGTATTTT. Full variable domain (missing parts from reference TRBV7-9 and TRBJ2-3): DTGVSQNPRHKITKRGQNVTFRCDPISEHNRLYWYRQTLGQGPEFLTYFQNEAQLEKSRLLSDRFSAERPKGSFSTLEIQRTEQGDSAMYLCASSRSGRTKRADTQYFGPGTRLTVL.

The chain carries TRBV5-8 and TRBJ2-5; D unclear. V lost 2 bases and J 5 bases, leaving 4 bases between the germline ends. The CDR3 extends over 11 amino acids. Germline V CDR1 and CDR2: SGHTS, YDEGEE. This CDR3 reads CASSLPETQYF. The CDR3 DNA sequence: TGTGCCAGCAGCTTACCGGAGACCCAGTACTTC.